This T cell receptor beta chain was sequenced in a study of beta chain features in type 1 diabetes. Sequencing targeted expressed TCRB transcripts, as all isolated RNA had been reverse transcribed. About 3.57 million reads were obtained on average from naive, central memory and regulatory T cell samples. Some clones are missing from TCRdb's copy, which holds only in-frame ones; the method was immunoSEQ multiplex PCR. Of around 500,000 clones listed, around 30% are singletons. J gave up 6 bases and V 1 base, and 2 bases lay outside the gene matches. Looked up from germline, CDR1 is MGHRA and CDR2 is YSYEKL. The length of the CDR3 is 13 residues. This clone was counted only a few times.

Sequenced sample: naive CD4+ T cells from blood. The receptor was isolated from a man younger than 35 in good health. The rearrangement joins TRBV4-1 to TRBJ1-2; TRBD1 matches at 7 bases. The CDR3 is CASSQAGTDGYTF. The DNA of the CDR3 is TGCGCCAGCAGCCAAGCAGGGACAGATGGCTACACCTTC.